A selection of T cell receptor beta chains follows, all from one sample in a study of OX40 agonist ivuxolimab in advanced cancers. TCRdb's copy holds only in-frame clones and misses some; the assay was immunoSEQ multiplex PCR. This sample has 30,000 to 45,000 clones, with around 77% found just once. The sequencing used CD4+ or CD8+ T cells sorted from blood, collected in a trial of the OX40 agonist ivuxolimab. The receptors originated from an adult with an advanced solid tumor such as melanoma, head and neck, liver or kidney cancer. Each CDR3 is given with its conserved first and last residue.

cdr3_aa	j_call	v_call
CASSDRYYEQYF	TRBJ2-7	TRBV6-1
CASSQVDRGYEQYF	TRBJ2-7	TRBV4-1
CASSLVEYEQYF	TRBJ2-7	TRBV7-9
CASQGVQDEQFF	TRBJ2-1	TRBV10-3
CAWTEVGSNQPQHF	TRBJ1-5	TRBV30
CASSYSGIEQYF	TRBJ2-7	TRBV6-5
CASSLGRGPNEQYF	TRBJ2-7	TRBV28
CASSYVGMSYNEQFF	TRBJ2-1	TRBV6-6
CASSSPRSLEAFF	TRBJ1-1	TRBV7-9
CASSETSGSSGANVLTF	TRBJ2-6	TRBV25-1
CASSYGDGWEQYF	TRBJ2-7	TRBV6-5
CASSGGTAGPDNEQFF	TRBJ2-1	TRBV9
CATHGVKNSPLHF	TRBJ1-6	TRBV6-6
CASSHRDRGHEQYF	TRBJ2-7	TRBV23-1
CASSVGTYEQYF	TRBJ2-7	TRBV10-2
CASSAHMGLAGDEQYF	TRBJ2-7	TRBV9
CASSLGWGDHEQFF	TRBJ2-1	TRBV4-1
CASSRGQGGTEAFF	TRBJ1-1	TRBV5-4
CASSSVSGGARQFF	TRBJ2-1	TRBV7-6
CASSLVWGSHGYTF	TRBJ1-2	TRBV27
CASSQDRNYGYTF	TRBJ1-2	TRBV16
CASSEEGLMNTEAFF	TRBJ1-1	TRBV6-1
CASSMVLHQPQHF	TRBJ1-5	TRBV19
CASSPGPYSYEQYF	TRBJ2-7	TRBV27